The entry below gives a single T cell receptor beta chain sequence along with its context. What it recognizes is unknown. The data belong to a study of T cell responses to AZD1222 COVID-19 vaccine. Study context: The study pooled second doses at about 4 or about 12 weeks. The study, taken as a whole, reports: Spike was spanned by vaccine-associated CD4 TCRs, which were dominant at 160-218 and 743-854. Elevations in Spike-specific TCR breadth and depth followed administration of two AZD1222 doses. The donor cohort was predominantly white British with a female majority, and clonal diversity may have been underestimated.

V lost 5 bases to trimming and J lost 5 bases, with 15 bases between them. Germline assignment: CDR1 MNHEY and CDR2 SVGAGI. This CDR3 contains 15 residues. Clones were read by immunoSEQ multiplex PCR, and TCRdb kept only the in-frame ones, dropping some. The sample includes some 150,000 clones, about 91% seen only once; the top ten take 4% to 5%. This clonotype originated in an adult in good health. The sequences come from peripheral blood, collected on day 0 of AZD1222 vaccination. The chain is built from TRBV6-5 and TRBJ1-4; D might be TRBD1 (6 bases). The CDR3 DNA follows: TGTGCCAGCAGTCCCTTCGGGGGGCCCAATGAAAAACTGTTTTTT. Its protein product is CASSPFGGPNEKLFF.